This TCR beta chain was captured by sequencing in a study of T cell changes during pregnancy in multiple sclerosis. Method: immunoSEQ multiplex PCR; TCRdb's copy keeps in-frame clones and lacks some. The sample lists about 32,000 clones; roughly nine tenths were seen once. The CDR3 sequence is 12 residues long. Trimming pared 6 bases from V and 7 bases from J, leaving 12 bases between. From germline, CDR1 is LNHDA and CDR2 SQIVND (reference sequence). This chain joins TRBV19 and TRBJ1-1; D gene uncertain. The sequencing here drew on CD8+ T cells from peripheral blood mononuclear cells, taken in the second trimester of pregnancy. This TCR came from a female donor in good health, enrolled as a control in a pregnancy study. Written as DNA, the CDR3 is TGTGCCAGTAGATATGGAGGGAGTGAAGCTTTCTTT. Its protein is CASRYGGSEAFF.